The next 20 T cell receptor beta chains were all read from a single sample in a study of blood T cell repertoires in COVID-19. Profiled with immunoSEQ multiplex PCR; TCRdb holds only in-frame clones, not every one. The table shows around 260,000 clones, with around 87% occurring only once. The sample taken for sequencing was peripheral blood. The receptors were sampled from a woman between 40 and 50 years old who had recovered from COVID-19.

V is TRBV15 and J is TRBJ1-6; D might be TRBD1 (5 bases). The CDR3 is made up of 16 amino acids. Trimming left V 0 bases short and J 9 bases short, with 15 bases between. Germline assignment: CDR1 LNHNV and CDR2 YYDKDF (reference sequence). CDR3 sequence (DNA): TGTGCCACCAGCAGAGATCGGGCGGGGGTAGGTTCACCCCTCCACTTT. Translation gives CATSRDRAGVGSPLHF.

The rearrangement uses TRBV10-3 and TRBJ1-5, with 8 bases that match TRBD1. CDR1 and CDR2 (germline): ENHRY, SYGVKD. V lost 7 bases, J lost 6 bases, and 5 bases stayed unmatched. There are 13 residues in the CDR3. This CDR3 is CAIKQGVGQPQHF. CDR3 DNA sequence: TGTGCCATCAAACAGGGGGTTGGTCAGCCCCAGCATTTT.

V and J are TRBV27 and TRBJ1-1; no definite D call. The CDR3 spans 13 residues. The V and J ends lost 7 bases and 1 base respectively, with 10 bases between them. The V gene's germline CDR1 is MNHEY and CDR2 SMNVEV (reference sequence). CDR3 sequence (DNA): TGTGCCAGCACCAACGGTTGGAACACTGAAGCTTTCTTT. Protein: CASTNGWNTEAFF.

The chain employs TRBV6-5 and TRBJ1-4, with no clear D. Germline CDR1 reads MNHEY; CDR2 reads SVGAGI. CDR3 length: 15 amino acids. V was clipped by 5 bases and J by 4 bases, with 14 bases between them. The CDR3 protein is CASSPNRVLNEKLFF. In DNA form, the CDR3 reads TGTGCCAGCAGTCCCAATCGGGTCCTTAATGAAAAACTGTTTTTT.

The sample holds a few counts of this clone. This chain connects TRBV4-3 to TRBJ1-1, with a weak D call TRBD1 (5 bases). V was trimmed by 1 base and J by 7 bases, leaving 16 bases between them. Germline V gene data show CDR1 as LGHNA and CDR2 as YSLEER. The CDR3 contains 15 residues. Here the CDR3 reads CASSQGALDQGEAFF. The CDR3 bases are TGCGCCAGCAGCCAAGGAGCTTTGGACCAGGGTGAAGCTTTCTTT.

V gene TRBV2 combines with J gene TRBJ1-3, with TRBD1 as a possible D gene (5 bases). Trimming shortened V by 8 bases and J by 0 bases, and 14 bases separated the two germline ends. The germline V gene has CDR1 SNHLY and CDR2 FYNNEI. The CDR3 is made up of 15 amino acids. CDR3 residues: CASPGIDSSGNTIYF. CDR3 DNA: TGTGCCAGCCCTGGGATAGACAGCTCTGGAAACACCATATATTTT.

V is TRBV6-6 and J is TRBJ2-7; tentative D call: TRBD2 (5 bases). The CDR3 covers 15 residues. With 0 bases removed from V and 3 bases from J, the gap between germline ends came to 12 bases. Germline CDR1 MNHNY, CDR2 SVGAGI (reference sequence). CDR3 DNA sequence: TGTGCCAGCAGTTACTCGTTCGGGAACGGCTACGAGCAGTACTTC. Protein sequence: CASSYSFGNGYEQYF.

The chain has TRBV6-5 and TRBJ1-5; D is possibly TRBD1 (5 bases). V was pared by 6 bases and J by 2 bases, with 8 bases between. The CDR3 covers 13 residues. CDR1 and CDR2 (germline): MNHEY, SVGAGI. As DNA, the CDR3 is TGTGCCAGCAGGATAGGGGGCAATCAGCCCCAGCATTTT. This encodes CASRIGGNQPQHF.

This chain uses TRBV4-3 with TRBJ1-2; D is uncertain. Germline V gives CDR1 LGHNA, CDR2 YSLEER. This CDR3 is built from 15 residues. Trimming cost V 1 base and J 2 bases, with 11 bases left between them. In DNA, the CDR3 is TGCGCCAGCAGCCAAGTCGGCGGCGGAAACTATGGCTACACCTTC. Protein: CASSQVGGGNYGYTF.

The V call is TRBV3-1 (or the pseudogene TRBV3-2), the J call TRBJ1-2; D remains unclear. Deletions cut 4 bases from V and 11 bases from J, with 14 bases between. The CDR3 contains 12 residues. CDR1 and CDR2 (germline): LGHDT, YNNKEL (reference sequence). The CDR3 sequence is CASSRTRSGYTF. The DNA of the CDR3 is TGTGCCAGCAGCCGCACCCGTTCGGGGTACACCTTC.

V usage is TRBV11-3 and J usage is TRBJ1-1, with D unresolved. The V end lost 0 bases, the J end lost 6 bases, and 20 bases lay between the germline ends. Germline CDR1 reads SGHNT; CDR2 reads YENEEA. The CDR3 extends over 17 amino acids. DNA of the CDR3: TGTGCCAGCAGCTTAGAGGTTCTGGTTAAACCTAATTCTGAAGCTTTCTTT. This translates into CASSLEVLVKPNSEAFF.

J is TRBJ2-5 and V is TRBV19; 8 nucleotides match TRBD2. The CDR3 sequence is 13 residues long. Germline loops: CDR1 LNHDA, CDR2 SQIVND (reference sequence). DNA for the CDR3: TGTGCAACGAGCGGGGGCGGTCAAGAGACCCAGTACTTC. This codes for CATSGGGQETQYF.

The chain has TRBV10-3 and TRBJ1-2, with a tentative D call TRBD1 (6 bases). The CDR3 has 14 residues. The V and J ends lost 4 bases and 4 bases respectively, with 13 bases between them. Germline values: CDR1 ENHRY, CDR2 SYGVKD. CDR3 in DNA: TGTGCCATCAGTGGAGGGGGAATTAGCTATGGCTACACCTTC. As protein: CAISGGGISYGYTF.

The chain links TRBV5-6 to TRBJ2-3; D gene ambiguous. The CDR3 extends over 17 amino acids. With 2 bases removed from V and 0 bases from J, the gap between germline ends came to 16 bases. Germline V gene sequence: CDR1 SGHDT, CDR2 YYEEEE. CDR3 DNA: TGTGCCAGCAGCTTCTTGGTCTACGGAGCTAGCACAGATACGCAGTATTTT. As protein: CASSFLVYGASTDTQYF.

The CDR3 sequence: CASSESWGRGYTF. CDR3 DNA: TGCGCCAGCAGTGAGTCGTGGGGCAGGGGCTACACCTTC. V gene TRBV10-1 combines with J gene TRBJ1-2; D may be TRBD1 (5 bases). Per germline, CDR1 WNHNN and CDR2 SYGVQD (reference sequence). The CDR3 runs 13 residues. V was cut by 0 bases and J by 8 bases, with 10 bases left in between.

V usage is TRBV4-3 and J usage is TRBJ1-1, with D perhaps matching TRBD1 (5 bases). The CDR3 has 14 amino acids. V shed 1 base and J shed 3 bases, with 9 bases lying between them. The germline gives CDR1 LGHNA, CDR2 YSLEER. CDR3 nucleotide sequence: TGCGCCAGCAGCCAAGTCGGCAGGGACACTGAAGCTTTCTTT. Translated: CASSQVGRDTEAFF.

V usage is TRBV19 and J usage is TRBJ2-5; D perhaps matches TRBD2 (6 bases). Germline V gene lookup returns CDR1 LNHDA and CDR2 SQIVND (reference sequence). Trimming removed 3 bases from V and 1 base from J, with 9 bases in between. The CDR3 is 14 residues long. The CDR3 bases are TGTGCCAGTAGTATCCGGGACTTCCAAGAGACCCAGTACTTC. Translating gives CASSIRDFQETQYF.

The CDR3 nucleotides read TGTGCCAGCAGTGGTGACGGGACAGCGTCGAGCACCGGGGAGCTGTTTTTT. This translates into CASSGDGTASSTGELFF. V and J are TRBV27 and TRBJ2-2, with 7 positions matching TRBD1. V gave up 5 bases and J gave up 4 bases; unmatched junction bases: 13. CDR3 size: 17 residues. In germline, CDR1 is MNHEY, CDR2 SMNVEV (reference sequence).

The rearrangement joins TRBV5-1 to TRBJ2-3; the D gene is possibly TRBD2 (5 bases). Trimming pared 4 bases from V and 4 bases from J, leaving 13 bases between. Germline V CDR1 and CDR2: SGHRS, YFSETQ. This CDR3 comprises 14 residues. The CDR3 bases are TGCGCCAGCAGCCTTGGACTTATGGCAGATACGCAGTATTTT. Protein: CASSLGLMADTQYF.

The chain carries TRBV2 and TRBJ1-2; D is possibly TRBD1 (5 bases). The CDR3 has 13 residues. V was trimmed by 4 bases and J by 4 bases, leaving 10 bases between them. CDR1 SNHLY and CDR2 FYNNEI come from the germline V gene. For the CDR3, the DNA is TGTGCCAGCAGTGGGGAAGGGGCCTATGGCTACACCTTC. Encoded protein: CASSGEGAYGYTF.